This T cell receptor (beta chain) came from a study of shared T cell receptors in the human thymus. This clone was detected a few times. Per the germline V gene, CDR1 is SGHNT and CDR2 is YENEEA. V lost 5 bases, J lost 1 base, and 8 bases lay in between. The length of the CDR3 is 13 residues. The protocol was immunoSEQ multiplex PCR, while the TCRdb copy is restricted to in-frame clones and leaves out a portion. The table includes fewer than 700,000 clones, 88% detected once. The same data also contributed to another study, on human thymus T cells.

Sequenced material: thymocytes. The chain uses TRBV11-3 and TRBJ1-1; D not resolved. The source is a boy younger than two with a congenital heart defect. CDR3 loop: CASSPGENTEAFF. The CDR3 DNA is TGTGCCAGCAGCCCCGGTGAGAACACTGAAGCTTTCTTT.